One sample yielded the 3 T cell receptor beta chains listed below, sequenced in a study of blood T cells in healthy people across ages. It was with a sample-barcoded 5' primer and a J-beta primer mix that a second PCR of roughly 7 to 12 cycles was run. A single record per CDR3 protein comes from TCRdb applying MiXCR to the 5' RACE reads. This sample yields around 620,000 distinct CDR3 sequences, of which 27% are seen a single time; approximately 18% belongs to the top ten. The sequencing input was blood. The receptors shown here come from a woman aged 70 to 79 in good health.

This clonotype was found a few times. The J gene is TRBJ2-2, the V gene TRBV7-2; D is uncertain. Deletions cut 0 bases from V and 6 bases from J, with 8 bases between. From germline, CDR1 is SGHTA and CDR2 FQGNSA. This CDR3 spans 14 amino acids. CDR3 region: CASSLALQAGELFF. The CDR3 DNA reads as TGTGCCAGCAGCTTAGCGCTCCAGGCCGGGGAGCTGTTTTTT.

This clonotype was detected only a few times. The CDR3 coding sequence is TGTGCCAGCAAGGGTAGTTGGTCACACACCGATACGCAGTATTTT. This encodes CASKGSWSHTDTQYF. The chain is built from TRBV9 and TRBJ2-3, with unresolved D. Germline V gene data show CDR1 as SGDLS and CDR2 as YYNGEE. V was clipped by 6 bases and J by 6 bases, with 20 bases between them. The CDR3 is 15 residues long.

The chain has TRBV6-1 and TRBJ2-7, with 9 bases identical to TRBD2. V shed 8 bases and J 2 bases; nucleotides not matched to a gene: 7. Germline values: CDR1 MNHNS, CDR2 SASEGT. The CDR3 sequence is 14 residues long. In DNA, the CDR3 is TGTGCCAGCGAAAGCGGGGGGACCACCTACGAGCAGTACTTC. It codes for CASESGGTTYEQYF.